A single sample is the source of the 18 T cell receptor beta chains below, sequenced in a study of T cells after yellow fever vaccination (dated by TCRdb to between 2018 and 2020). The library was built by means of 5' RACE. The data were produced on an Illumina NovaSeq 6000. TCRdb trimmed public reads at Q25 via fastp, called clones via MiXCR and kept in-frame beta chains. One record per CDR3 amino acid sequence lists the most common genes and DNA. The sample table records 85,000 to 100,000 distinct CDR3 sequences; 5.8% of these occur just once. The ten largest clones add up to over 40% of the sample. The treatment or condition label for this specimen denotes: live attenuated yellow fever vaccine strain. This specimen was CD8+ T cells sorted from PBMCs, taken 10 days after the yellow fever booster vaccination. These receptors originate from a man aged 18 to 30 who received the YFV17D yellow fever vaccine.

In its sample, this clonotype was seen many times. V gene TRBV5-1 combines with J gene TRBJ2-3; no definite D call. Germline CDR1 and CDR2: SGHRS and YFSETQ. V was shortened by 3 bases and J by 0 bases, with 8 bases between the two germline ends. The length of the CDR3 is 14 residues. The CDR3 DNA is TGCGCCAGCAGCTCCAACCCTAGCACAGATACGCAGTATTTT. Its translation: CASSSNPSTDTQYF.

This clonotype was recorded a few times. V gene TRBV4-2 combines with J gene TRBJ2-1, with D perhaps TRBD2 (5 bases). CDR3 length: 10 residues. The germline gives CDR1 LGHNA, CDR2 YNFKEQ. Trimming took off 8 bases at V and 10 bases at J, with 9 bases between the two ends. CDR3 sequence (DNA): TGTGCCAGCGATCGAGGGGAGCAGTTCTTC. It translates to CASDRGEQFF.

There are a few counts of this clonotype. This rearrangement joins TRBV2 to TRBJ2-7, with TRBD1 identical over 9 bases. Per germline, CDR1 SNHLY and CDR2 FYNNEI. V lost 11 bases, J lost 5 bases, and 7 bases stayed unmatched. The CDR3 is made up of 12 amino acids. CDR3 DNA: TGTGCCGCCTCGGACAGGGGCCACGAGCAGTACTTC. Translated, it gives CAASDRGHEQYF.

This clonotype was counted ten times or more. V usage is TRBV5-1 and J usage is TRBJ1-6; 8 nucleotides line up with TRBD1. There are 14 residues in the CDR3. Trimming cost V 5 bases and J 7 bases; bases outside gene matches: 5. Germline CDR1 reads SGHRS; CDR2 reads YFSETQ. CDR3 sequence reads: CASRDRVSNSPLHF. In nucleotides, the CDR3 is TGCGCCAGCAGGGACAGGGTCTCGAATTCACCCCTCCACTTT.

The V call is TRBV20-1, the J call TRBJ2-1; TRBD2 matches 7 bases. The length of the CDR3 is 20 residues. Looked up from germline, CDR1 is DFQATT and CDR2 is SNEGSKA (reference sequence). The J segment lost 2 bases and the V segment lost 0 bases, leaving 19 bases of the junction unmatched. The CDR3 DNA is TGCAGTGCTAGAGATACCCTCGGCACATTTAGCGGGCGGACCTACAATGAGCAGTTCTTC. Residues: CSARDTLGTFSGRTYNEQFF.

This clonotype was seen repeatedly, ten times or more. The chain combines TRBV4-1 with TRBJ2-3; D unresolved. Deletions cut 3 bases from V and 3 bases from J, with 4 bases between. The CDR3 length is 12 residues. Germline loops: CDR1 MGHRA, CDR2 YSYEKL. CDR3 bases: TGCGCCAGCAGCCAGGTTACAGATACGCAGTATTTT. Encoded protein: CASSQVTDTQYF.

J is TRBJ2-7 and V is TRBV2, with TRBD2 as a possible D gene (5 bases). V lost 5 bases to trimming and J lost 2 bases, with 16 bases between them. The CDR3 extends over 15 amino acids. Germline V gene data show CDR1 as SNHLY and CDR2 as FYNNEI. The CDR3 nucleotides are TGTGCCAGCAGTACACAGCCGGGAAACCCCTACGAGCAGTACTTC. Translation: CASSTQPGNPYEQYF.

This clonotype turned up a few times. The DNA of the CDR3 is TGTGCCAGCAGCTGGGGGGACTCCCCGGATACGCAGTATTTT. As protein: CASSWGDSPDTQYF. This chain uses TRBV5-6 with TRBJ2-3, with TRBD2 as a possible D gene (6 bases). Germline V gene sequence: CDR1 SGHDT, CDR2 YYEEEE. Trimming shortened V by 3 bases and J by 6 bases, and 14 bases separated the two germline ends. This CDR3 is 14 amino acids long.

In DNA form, the CDR3 reads TGTGCCAGCAGTGTTGGACAGGGCCTAAAAGAGACCCAGTACTTC. Its protein is CASSVGQGLKETQYF. The chain is built from TRBV6-1 and TRBJ2-5, with 8 bases fitting TRBD1. J lost 3 bases, V lost 4 bases, and 7 bases had no gene match. This CDR3 has 15 amino acids. Germline V gene lookup returns CDR1 MNHNS and CDR2 SASEGT.

This clonotype was counted only a few times. J is TRBJ2-7 and V is TRBV7-9; a possible D gene is TRBD1 (5 bases). CDR1 and CDR2 from the germline V gene are SEHNR and FQNEAQ (reference sequence). This CDR3 has 12 residues. V was trimmed by 3 bases and J by 4 bases, leaving 7 bases between them. The CDR3: CASSFDRYEQYF. The CDR3 bases are TGTGCCAGCAGCTTTGACAGATACGAGCAGTACTTC.

The rearrangement links TRBV24-1 to TRBJ2-1; D remains ambiguous. The V and J ends lost 0 bases and 5 bases respectively, with 10 bases between them. Germline-derived CDR1 and CDR2 are KGHDR and SFDVKD. The CDR3 totals 15 residues. CDR3 sequence (DNA): TGTGCCACCAGTGATTTGACAGCGAAGAACAATGAGCAGTTCTTC. It specifies CATSDLTAKNNEQFF.

The chain employs TRBV4-1 and TRBJ1-6; TRBD1 matches at 7 bases. V gave up 3 bases and J gave up 10 bases; unmatched junction bases: 6. The CDR3 totals 14 residues. The germline gives CDR1 MGHRA, CDR2 YSYEKL. The CDR3 loop is CASSQATGDSPLHF. CDR3 DNA: TGCGCCAGCAGCCAGGCAACAGGGGACTCACCCCTCCACTTT.

This clonotype has at least ten counts. This chain links TRBV21-1 with TRBJ1-1. TRBV21-1 is listed as a pseudogene. The CDR3 spans 11 residues. The CDR3 nucleotides are TGTGCCAGCAGTACCGACACTGAAGCTTTCTTT. Protein product: CASSTDTEAFF.

This clonotype was counted a few times. The chain employs TRBV7-9 and TRBJ2-7; 7 bases align to TRBD1. The germline V gene has CDR1 SEHNR and CDR2 FQNEAQ (reference sequence). V shed 8 bases, J shed 5 bases, and the junction held 3 bases outside the gene matches. CDR3 length: 11 residues. As DNA, the CDR3 is TGTGCCAGCGGAGACAGGGACGAGCAGTACTTC. Translating it yields CASGDRDEQYF.

Many counts were recorded for this clonotype. The V gene is TRBV7-9, the J gene TRBJ1-4; 7 bases map to TRBD1. CDR1 is SEHNR and CDR2 is FQNEAQ in the germline V gene (reference sequence). This CDR3 has 14 residues. J was trimmed by 4 bases and V by 3 bases; bases with no gene match: 2. CDR3 sequence: CASSFGQVNEKLFF. The DNA for the CDR3 is TGTGCCAGCAGCTTTGGACAGGTTAATGAAAAACTGTTTTTT.

J is TRBJ1-2 and V is TRBV6-2 or TRBV6-3; D is unresolved. Germline CDR1 and CDR2: MNHEY and SVGEGT. CDR3 length equals 13 residues. Trimming took 2 bases from V and 2 from J, leaving 6 bases between them. The CDR3 loop reads CASSYTTNYGYTF. As DNA, the CDR3 is TGTGCCAGCAGTTACACCACGAACTATGGCTACACCTTC.

In its sample, this clonotype was seen a few times. The rearrangement links TRBV21-1 to TRBJ1-6. TRBV21-1 is designated a pseudogene. The CDR3 covers 18 residues. This chain's CDR3 is CASISPSIKGTADSPLHF. Written as DNA, the CDR3 is TGTGCCAGCATCTCACCGAGTATAAAAGGGACGGCAGATTCACCCCTCCACTTT.

The J gene is TRBJ1-2, the V gene TRBV4-3; TRBD1 is a possible D gene (6 bases). Germline CDR1 LGHNA, CDR2 YSLEER. The CDR3 has 13 amino acids. The ends were cut back, 1 base at V and 8 bases at J, with 11 bases in the middle. CDR3: CASSQVGGSGYTF. The CDR3 bases are TGCGCCAGCAGCCAAGTAGGGGGGTCCGGCTACACCTTC.